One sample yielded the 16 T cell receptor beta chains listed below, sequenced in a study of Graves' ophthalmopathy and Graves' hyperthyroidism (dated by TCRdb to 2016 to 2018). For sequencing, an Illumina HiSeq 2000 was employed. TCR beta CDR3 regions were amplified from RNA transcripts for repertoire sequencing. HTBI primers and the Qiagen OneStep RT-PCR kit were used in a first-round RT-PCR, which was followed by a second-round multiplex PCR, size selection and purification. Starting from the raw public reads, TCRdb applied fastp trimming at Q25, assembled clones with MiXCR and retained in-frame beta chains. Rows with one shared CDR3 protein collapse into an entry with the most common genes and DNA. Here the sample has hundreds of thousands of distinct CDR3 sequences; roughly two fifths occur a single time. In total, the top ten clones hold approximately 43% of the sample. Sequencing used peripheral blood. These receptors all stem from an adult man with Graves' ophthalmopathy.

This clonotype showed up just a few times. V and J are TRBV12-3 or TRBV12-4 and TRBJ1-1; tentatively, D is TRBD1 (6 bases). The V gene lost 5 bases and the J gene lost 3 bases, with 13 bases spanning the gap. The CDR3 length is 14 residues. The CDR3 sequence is CASSLDQGYTEAFF. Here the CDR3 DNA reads TGTGCCAGCAGTCTTGATCAGGGGTACACTGAAGCTTTCTTT.

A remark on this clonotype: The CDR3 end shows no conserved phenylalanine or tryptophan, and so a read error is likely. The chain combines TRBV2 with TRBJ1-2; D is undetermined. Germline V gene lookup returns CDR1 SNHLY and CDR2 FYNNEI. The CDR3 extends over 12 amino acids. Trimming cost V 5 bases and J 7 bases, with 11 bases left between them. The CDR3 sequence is CASSSQHLGYTS. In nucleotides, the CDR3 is TGTGCCAGCAGTTCGCAACACCTTGGCTACACCTCC.

The CDR3 DNA reads TGTGCCAGCAGTCGAATGTCGGGGGGCTCTGGAAACACCTTC. Protein product: CASSRMSGGSGNTF. V gene TRBV2 combines with J gene TRBJ1-2; a possible D gene is TRBD1 (6 bases). The CDR3 has 14 residues. V lost 5 bases and J lost 12, with 22 bases in between. Germline V gene sequence: CDR1 SNHLY, CDR2 FYNNEI.

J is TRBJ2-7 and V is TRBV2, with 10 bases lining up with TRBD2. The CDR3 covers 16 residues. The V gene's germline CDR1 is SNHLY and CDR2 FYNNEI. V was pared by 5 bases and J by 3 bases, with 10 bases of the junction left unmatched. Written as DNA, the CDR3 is TGTGCCAGCAGTTGGGACAGACCTAGCGGGGGCTACGAGCAGTACTTC. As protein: CASSWDRPSGGYEQYF.

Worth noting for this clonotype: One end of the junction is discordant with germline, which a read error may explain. The CDR3 loop reads CASSVQGTGANVLAF. CDR3 DNA: TGTGCCAGCAGCGTTCAGGGAACGGGGGCCAACGTCCTGGCTTTC. V is TRBV9 and J is TRBJ2-6; D may correspond to TRBD1 or TRBD2 (6 bases each). The CDR3 runs to 15 residues. Germline V gives CDR1 SGDLS, CDR2 YYNGEE.

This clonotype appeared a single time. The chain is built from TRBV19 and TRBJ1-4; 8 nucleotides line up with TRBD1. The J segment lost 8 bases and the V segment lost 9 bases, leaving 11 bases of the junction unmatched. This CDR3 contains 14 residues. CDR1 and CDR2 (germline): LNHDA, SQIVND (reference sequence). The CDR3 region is CASGTGEGLEKLFF. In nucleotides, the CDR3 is TGTGCCAGCGGGACAGGCGAGGGTTTGGAAAAACTGTTTTTT.

CDR3 nucleotide sequence: TGTGCCAGCAGCTTAGATCTGGCAGGGATTCTTTTCTTT. Translating gives CASSLDLAGILFF. The V call is TRBV7-9, the J call TRBJ1-1, with D possibly matching TRBD1 (5 bases). The CDR3 loop spans 13 amino acids. Germline CDR1 and CDR2: SEHNR and FQNEAQ (reference sequence). Trimming took 1 base from V and 13 from J, leaving 16 bases between them.

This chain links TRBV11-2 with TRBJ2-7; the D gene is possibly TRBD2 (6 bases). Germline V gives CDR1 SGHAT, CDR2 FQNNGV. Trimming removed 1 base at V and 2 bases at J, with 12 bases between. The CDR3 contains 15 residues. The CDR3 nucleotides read TGTGCCAGCAGCTTAGTCGACGGGGGAACCTACGAGCAGTACTTC. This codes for CASSLVDGGTYEQYF.

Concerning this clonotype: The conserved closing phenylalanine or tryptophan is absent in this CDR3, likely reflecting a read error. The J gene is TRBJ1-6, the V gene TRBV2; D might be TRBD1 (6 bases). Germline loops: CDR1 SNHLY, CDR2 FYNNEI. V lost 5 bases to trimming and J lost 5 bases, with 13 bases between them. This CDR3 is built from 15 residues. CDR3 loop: CASSWAGQHNSPLHL. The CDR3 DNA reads TGTGCCAGCAGTTGGGCGGGACAACATAATTCACCCCTCCACCTT.

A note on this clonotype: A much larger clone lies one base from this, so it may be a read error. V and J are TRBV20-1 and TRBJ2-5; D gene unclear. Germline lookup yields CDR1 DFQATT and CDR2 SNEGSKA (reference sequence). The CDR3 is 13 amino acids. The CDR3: CSASLWYQGTQYF. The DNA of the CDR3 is TGCAGTGCTAGCCTGTGGTACCAAGGGACCCAGTACTTC.

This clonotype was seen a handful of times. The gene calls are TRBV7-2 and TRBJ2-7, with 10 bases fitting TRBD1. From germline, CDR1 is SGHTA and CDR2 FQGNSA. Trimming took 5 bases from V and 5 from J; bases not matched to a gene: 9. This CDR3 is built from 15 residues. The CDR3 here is CASSTRQGADHEQYF. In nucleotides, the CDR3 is TGTGCCAGCAGCACAAGACAGGGGGCGGACCACGAGCAGTACTTC. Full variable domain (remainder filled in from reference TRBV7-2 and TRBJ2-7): GAGVSQSPSNKVTEKGKDVELRCDPISGHTALYWYRQSLGQGLEFLIYFQGNSAPDKSGLPSDRFSAERTGGSVSTLTIQRTQQEDSAVYLCASSTRQGADHEQYFGPGTRLTVT.

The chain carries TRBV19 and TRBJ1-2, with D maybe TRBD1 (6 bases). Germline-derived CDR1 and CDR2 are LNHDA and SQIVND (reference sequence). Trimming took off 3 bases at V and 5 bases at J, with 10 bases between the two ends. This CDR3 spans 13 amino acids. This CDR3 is CASSMGARYGYTF. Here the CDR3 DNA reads TGTGCCAGTAGTATGGGGGCTCGGTATGGCTACACCTTC.

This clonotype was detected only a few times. CDR3 sequence: CASSPVRDQGGGYTF. CDR3 nucleotides: TGCGCCAGCAGTCCTGTACGGGACCAGGGGGGTGGCTACACCTTC. The gene calls are TRBV5-1 and TRBJ1-2, with TRBD1 matching 7 bases. V shed 5 bases, J shed 7 bases, and the junction held 14 bases outside the gene matches. This CDR3 is 15 amino acids long. Germline V gene lookup returns CDR1 SGHRS and CDR2 YFSETQ.

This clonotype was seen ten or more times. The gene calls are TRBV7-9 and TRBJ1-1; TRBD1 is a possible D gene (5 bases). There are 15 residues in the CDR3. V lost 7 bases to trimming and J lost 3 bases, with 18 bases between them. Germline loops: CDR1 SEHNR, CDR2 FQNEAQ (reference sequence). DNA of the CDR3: TGTGCCAGCACTCGTCGGGACTTGGGGGACACTGAAGCTTTCTTT. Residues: CASTRRDLGDTEAFF.

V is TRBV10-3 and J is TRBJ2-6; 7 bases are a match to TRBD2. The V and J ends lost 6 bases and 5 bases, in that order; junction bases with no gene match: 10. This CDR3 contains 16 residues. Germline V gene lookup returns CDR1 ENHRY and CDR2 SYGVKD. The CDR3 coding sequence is TGTGCCATCAGGGGGGGGACGGGTCTCTGGGCCAACGTCCTGACTTTC. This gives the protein CAIRGGTGLWANVLTF.

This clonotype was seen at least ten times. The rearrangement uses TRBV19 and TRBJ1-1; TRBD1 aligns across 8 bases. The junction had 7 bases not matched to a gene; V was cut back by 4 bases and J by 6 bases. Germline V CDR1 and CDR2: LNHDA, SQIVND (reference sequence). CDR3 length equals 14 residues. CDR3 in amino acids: CASSRRRTGPEAFF. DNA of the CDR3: TGTGCCAGTAGTAGAAGACGGACAGGGCCTGAAGCTTTCTTT. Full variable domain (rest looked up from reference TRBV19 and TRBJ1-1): DGGITQSPKYLFRKEGQNVTLSCEQNLNHDAMYWYRQDPGQGLRLIYYSQIVNDFQKGDIAEGYSVSREKKESFPLTVTSAQKNPTAFYLCASSRRRTGPEAFFGQGTRLTVV.